This record covers a single T cell receptor beta chain. Its antigen is currently unknown. A much larger clonotype is one base distant, so this may be a read error. Cells sorted as Tregs were CD4+, CD25+ and CD127-/low. The length of the CDR3 is 15 residues. Per germline, CDR1 KGHDR and CDR2 SFDVKD. Study-wide points: Whole repertoires were not studied in the larger cohort, only one V-J beta rearrangement. In terms of TCR gene usage, tumor memory CD4+ T cells clustered together with blood and lymph node memory CD4+ cells, as well as with lymph node naive CD4+ cells. Tumor Tregs overlapped most with tumor, then blood, naive CD4+ cells.

Full-length variable regions came from constant-region reverse primers plus semi-nested Nested Universal Primer A PCR. TCRdb re-analysed the 5' RACE reads in MiXCR, keeping a single row per CDR3 protein. Of about 10,000 distinct CDR3 sequences listed, approximately 15% are singletons. V is TRBV24-1 and J is TRBJ2-7; 10 bases align to TRBD2. This TCR was sampled from a female donor with breast cancer. Sequenced: Tregs sorted from blood. CDR3 DNA sequence: TGTGCCCCCAGTGCAGCGGGGGGGAGCTCCTACGAGCAGTACTTC. Its translation is CAPSAAGGSSYEQYF.